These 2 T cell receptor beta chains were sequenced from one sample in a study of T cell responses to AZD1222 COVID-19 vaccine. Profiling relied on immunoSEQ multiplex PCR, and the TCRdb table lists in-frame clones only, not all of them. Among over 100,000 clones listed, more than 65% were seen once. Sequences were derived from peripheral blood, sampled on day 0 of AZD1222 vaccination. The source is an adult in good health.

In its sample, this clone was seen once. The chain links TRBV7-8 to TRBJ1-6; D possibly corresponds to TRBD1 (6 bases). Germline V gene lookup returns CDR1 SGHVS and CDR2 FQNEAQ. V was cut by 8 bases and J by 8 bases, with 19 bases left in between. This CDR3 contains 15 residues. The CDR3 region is CASGSEGQRHSPLHF. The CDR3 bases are TGTGCCAGCGGATCAGAGGGACAAAGGCATTCACCCCTCCACTTT.

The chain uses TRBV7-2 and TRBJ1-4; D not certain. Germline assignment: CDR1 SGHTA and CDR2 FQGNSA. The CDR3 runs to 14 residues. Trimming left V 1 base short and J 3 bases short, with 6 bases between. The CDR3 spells CASSLGYSNEKLFF. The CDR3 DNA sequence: TGTGCCAGCAGCTTAGGTTACTCTAATGAAAAACTGTTTTTT.